A single sample gave rise to the 23 T cell receptor beta chains below, sequenced in a study of blood T cell repertoires in COVID-19 (dated by TCRdb to the early 2020s). Preparation of the library involved the immunoSEQ multiplex PCR assay. The immuneACCESS repertoire file appears here via TCRdb, limited to in-frame rearrangements. These files lack a portion of the clones; in checked studies, under half of the deficit traces to unresolved V genes, and the cause of the others is not known. Across this sample there are 200,000 or so clones, with 75% to 90% seen only once. The ten largest clones take up roughly 3.7% of the sample. Source material: PBMCs or T cells enriched from blood (not recorded which). The receptors were sampled from a woman in her twenties or thirties who had been exposed to COVID-19.

The chain combines TRBV18 with TRBJ2-6; 10 bases are shared with TRBD2. CDR3 length equals 17 residues. In germline, CDR1 is KGHSH, CDR2 LQKENI. Germline trimming cut 1 base from V and 1 base from J; bases unmatched to any gene: 1. The CDR3 bases are TGTGCCAGCTCACCACTACTAGCGGGGTCTGGGGCCAACGTCCTGACTTTC. This codes for CASSPLLAGSGANVLTF.

This clone was recorded once. The V and J genes are TRBV5-1 and TRBJ2-5; weak D call: TRBD1 (6 bases). The CDR3 covers 14 residues. The V and J ends lost 5 bases and 5 bases respectively, with 16 bases between them. Per germline, CDR1 SGHRS and CDR2 YFSETQ. The chain's CDR3 is CASRSYRELETQYF. In DNA, the CDR3 is TGCGCCAGCAGATCTTACAGGGAATTGGAGACCCAGTACTTC.

The chain has TRBV11-2 and TRBJ2-3; 11 bases line up with TRBD1. This CDR3 spans 14 amino acids. Trimming removed 5 bases from V and 6 bases from J; junction bases left unmatched: 4. The germline V gene has CDR1 SGHAT and CDR2 FQNNGV. The CDR3 DNA sequence: TGTGCCAGCAGCCGGACAGGGGGCATCGATACGCAGTATTTT. It is translated as CASSRTGGIDTQYF.

The chain has TRBV24-1 and TRBJ2-7; 9 bases map to TRBD1. Germline V gives CDR1 KGHDR, CDR2 SFDVKD. Trimming at V came to 3 bases and at J to 3 bases, leaving 5 bases not matched to a gene. The CDR3 is 15 amino acids. Here the CDR3 DNA reads TGTGCCACCAGTGATAGGGGACAGGGTATCTACGAGCAGTACTTC. This gives the protein CATSDRGQGIYEQYF.

The rearrangement joins TRBV28 to TRBJ1-5; 7 positions match TRBD1. The CDR3 runs to 19 residues. Per germline, CDR1 MDHEN and CDR2 SYDVKM. V lost 5 bases, J lost 6 bases, and 22 bases stayed unmatched. This chain's CDR3 is CASSTPNTFTGEESQPQHF. In DNA form, the CDR3 reads TGTGCCAGCAGTACTCCCAACACCTTTACAGGGGAGGAGAGTCAGCCCCAGCATTTT.

This clone was observed a handful of times. The chain joins TRBV21-1 to TRBJ2-3; the D call TRBD1 from the table was never checked on the DNA. TRBV21-1 is reported as a pseudogene. This CDR3 contains 16 residues. CDR3 nucleotides: TGTGCCAGCAGCAAAAGGGGGTATTGGGTCACAGATACGCAGTATTTT. This sequence encodes CASSKRGYWVTDTQYF.

This chain uses TRBV6-5 with TRBJ1-1; the D gene is possibly TRBD1 (5 bases). V lost 4 bases, J lost 5 bases, and 17 bases lay in between. CDR1 MNHEY and CDR2 SVGAGI come from the germline V gene. This CDR3 region has 15 residues. The CDR3 DNA sequence: TGTGCCAGCAGTTCGTTTTTGGGGGGGTTTACTGAAGCTTTCTTT. Translated: CASSSFLGGFTEAFF.

This chain connects TRBV5-1 to TRBJ2-5, with a weak D call TRBD2 (6 bases). CDR1 is SGHRS, CDR2 YFSETQ, per germline. CDR3 size: 14 residues. Trimming took off 4 bases at V and 5 bases at J, with 15 bases between the two ends. The DNA for the CDR3 is TGCGCCAGCAGCACGGGACTTGCCCCCGAGACCCAGTACTTC. Protein product: CASSTGLAPETQYF.

The chain has TRBV19 and TRBJ2-7; TRBD2 aligns across 13 bases. The CDR3 totals 17 residues. With 3 bases clipped from V and 3 bases from J, the junction kept 8 bases outside the gene matches. The germline V gene has CDR1 LNHDA and CDR2 SQIVND (reference sequence). This CDR3 reads CASSMGLGTSGNYEQYF. CDR3 DNA: TGTGCCAGTAGTATGGGGCTTGGGACTAGCGGGAACTACGAGCAGTACTTC.

The chain recombines TRBV13 with TRBJ2-3; TRBD2 agrees at 12 bases. CDR3 length: 17 amino acids. V lost 3 bases and J lost 1; bases outside the gene matches: 5. Per germline, CDR1 PRHDT and CDR2 FYEKMQ (reference sequence). The CDR3 region is CASSFYRLAGGTDTQYF. CDR3 DNA sequence: TGTGCCAGCAGCTTCTACCGACTAGCGGGAGGCACAGATACGCAGTATTTT.

The chain is built from TRBV4-2 and TRBJ2-3; possible D gene TRBD1, 5 bases. Germline V gene lookup returns CDR1 LGHNA and CDR2 YNFKEQ. Trimming took 0 bases from V and 10 from J, leaving 26 bases between them. The CDR3 sequence is 18 residues long. The CDR3 loop reads CASSQDPSNDWGLGAQYF. The CDR3 nucleotides are TGTGCCAGCAGCCAAGACCCATCCAATGACTGGGGCCTAGGTGCGCAGTATTTT.

In nucleotides, the CDR3 is TGTGCCAGCAGCTCGACAGATTACAATGAGCAGTTCTTC. Protein sequence: CASSSTDYNEQFF. This sequence joins TRBV13 and TRBJ2-1; D might be TRBD1 (5 bases). The V gene's germline CDR1 is PRHDT and CDR2 FYEKMQ (reference sequence). The CDR3 is made up of 13 amino acids. Trimming cost V 4 bases and J 4 bases, with 8 bases left between them.

V gene TRBV6-5 combines with J gene TRBJ2-7; D possibly corresponds to TRBD2 (6 bases). Trimming removed 6 bases at V and 0 bases at J, with 15 bases between. CDR1 and CDR2 (germline): MNHEY, SVGAGI. The CDR3 consists of 15 residues. CDR3 amino acids: CASSPIADSSYEQYF. CDR3 in DNA: TGTGCCAGCAGCCCCATAGCGGACTCCTCCTACGAGCAGTACTTC.

The V call is TRBV18, the J call TRBJ2-3; D unresolved. This CDR3 has 15 amino acids. Germline CDR1 reads KGHSH; CDR2 reads LQKENI. Trimming took off 3 bases at V and 2 bases at J, with 12 bases between the two ends. The CDR3 nucleotides are TGTGCCAGCTCACCCCCCCGGCGGTTCACAGATACGCAGTATTTT. This gives the protein CASSPPRRFTDTQYF.

V gene TRBV29-1 combines with J gene TRBJ2-2; 9 bases are shared with TRBD2. The CDR3 loop spans 15 amino acids. V shed 7 bases and J 6 bases; nucleotides not matched to a gene: 12. The V gene's germline CDR1 is SQVTM and CDR2 ANQGSEA. In nucleotides, the CDR3 is TGCAGCGCCGAGGGCCTAGCGGGACTCTCCGGGGAGCTGTTTTTT. It specifies CSAEGLAGLSGELFF.

The chain couples TRBV12-2 to TRBJ2-7; the table's D call TRBD1 went unverified against the DNA. TRBV12-2 is recorded as a pseudogene. The CDR3 has 14 residues. CDR3 residues: CASRAGTGGYEQYF. The CDR3 DNA sequence: TGTGCAAGTCGCGCCGGGACAGGGGGCTACGAGCAGTACTTC.

V gene TRBV5-1 combines with J gene TRBJ2-7; 8 nucleotides agree with TRBD1. The germline V gene encodes CDR1 SGHRS and CDR2 YFSETQ. Unmatched junction bases numbered 10, after V lost 5 bases and J lost 0 bases. The CDR3 has 16 amino acids. The CDR3 is CASRLTQGAPSYEQYF. The CDR3 DNA follows: TGCGCCAGCAGGTTGACGCAGGGGGCCCCCTCCTACGAGCAGTACTTC.

The chain joins TRBV19 to TRBJ1-4; 12 bases agree with TRBD1. This CDR3 region has 17 residues. V dropped 3 bases and J dropped 12; count of bases not matched to a gene: 14. Germline-derived CDR1 and CDR2 are LNHDA and SQIVND (reference sequence). CDR3 protein: CASSISGMGTGGPELFF. Here the CDR3 DNA reads TGTGCCAGTAGTATCTCTGGGATGGGGACAGGGGGCCCGGAACTGTTTTTT.

This chain uses TRBV7-8 with TRBJ2-5, with D perhaps matching TRBD2 (6 bases). This CDR3 contains 15 residues. V lost 3 bases to trimming and J lost 5 bases, with 16 bases between them. Germline CDR1 reads SGHVS; CDR2 reads FQNEAQ. The CDR3 DNA sequence: TGTGCCAGCAGCTTGGCCACAGGAGGGAGGGAGACCCAGTACTTC. Translation: CASSLATGGRETQYF.

DNA of the CDR3: TGTGCCACCAGACAGGGGGCCCCACAGTCTAACTATGGCTACACCTTC. It yields the protein CATRQGAPQSNYGYTF. This sequence joins TRBV24-1 and TRBJ1-2; 9 bases align to TRBD1. Germline CDR1 reads KGHDR; CDR2 reads SFDVKD. CDR3 length equals 16 residues. V was pared by 7 bases and J by 0 bases, with 8 bases of the junction left unmatched.

The CDR3: CASSQDRPAGGEKLFF. The CDR3 region has the DNA TGCGCCAGCAGCCAAGATCGGCCCGCTGGAGGTGAAAAACTGTTTTTT. The rearrangement uses TRBV4-1 and TRBJ1-4; D gene unclear. The CDR3 length is 16 residues. Germline V gene sequence: CDR1 MGHRA, CDR2 YSYEKL. V lost 0 bases and J lost 7, with 15 bases in between.

The chain recombines TRBV29-1 with TRBJ2-7; D is possibly TRBD1 (5 bases). CDR3 length: 12 amino acids. Between the trimmed V and J ends, which lost 3 bases and 2 bases, there was a span of 8 bases. The germline V gene encodes CDR1 SQVTM and CDR2 ANQGSEA. CDR3 loop: CSVDQGPYEQYF. DNA of the CDR3: TGCAGCGTTGATCAGGGCCCCTACGAGCAGTACTTC.

The chain employs TRBV12-3 or TRBV12-4 and TRBJ1-4; D is possibly TRBD1 (6 bases). This CDR3 has 11 amino acids. Trimming cost V 4 bases and J 11 bases, with 8 bases left between them. The CDR3: CASSYRDKLFF. The CDR3 bases are TGTGCCAGCAGTTACAGGGATAAACTGTTTTTT.